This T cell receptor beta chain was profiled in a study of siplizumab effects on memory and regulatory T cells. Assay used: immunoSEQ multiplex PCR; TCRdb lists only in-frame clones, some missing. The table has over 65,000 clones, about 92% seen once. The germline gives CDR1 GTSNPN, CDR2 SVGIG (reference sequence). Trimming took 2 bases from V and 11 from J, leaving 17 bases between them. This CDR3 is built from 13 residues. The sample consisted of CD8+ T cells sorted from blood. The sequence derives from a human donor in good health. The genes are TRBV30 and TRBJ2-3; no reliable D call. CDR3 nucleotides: TGTGCCTGGAGTTCCACCGACCCGGGCGGGCAGTATTTT. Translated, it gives CAWSSTDPGGQYF.